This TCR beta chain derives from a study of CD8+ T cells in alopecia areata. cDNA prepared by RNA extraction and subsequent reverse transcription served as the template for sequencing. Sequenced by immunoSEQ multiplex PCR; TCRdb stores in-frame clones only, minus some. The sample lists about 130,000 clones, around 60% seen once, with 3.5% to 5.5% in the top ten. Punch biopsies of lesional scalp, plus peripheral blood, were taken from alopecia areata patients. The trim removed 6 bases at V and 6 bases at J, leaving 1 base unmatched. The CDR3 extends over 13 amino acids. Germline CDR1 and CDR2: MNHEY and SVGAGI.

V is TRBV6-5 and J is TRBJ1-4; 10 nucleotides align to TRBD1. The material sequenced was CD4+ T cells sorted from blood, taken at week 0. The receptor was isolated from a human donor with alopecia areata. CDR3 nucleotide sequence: TGTGCCAGCAGAGGGACAGGGGATGAAAAACTGTTTTTT. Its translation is CASRGTGDEKLFF.